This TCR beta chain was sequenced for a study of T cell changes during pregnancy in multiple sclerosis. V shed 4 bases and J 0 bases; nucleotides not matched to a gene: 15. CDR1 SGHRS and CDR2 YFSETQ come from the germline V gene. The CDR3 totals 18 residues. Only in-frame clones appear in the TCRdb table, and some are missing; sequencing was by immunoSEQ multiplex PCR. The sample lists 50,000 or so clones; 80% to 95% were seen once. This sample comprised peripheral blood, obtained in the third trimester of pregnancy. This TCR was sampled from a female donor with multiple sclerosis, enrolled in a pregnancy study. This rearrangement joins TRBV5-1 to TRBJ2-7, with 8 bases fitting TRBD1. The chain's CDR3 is CASSRTRSGQANSYEQYF. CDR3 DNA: TGCGCCAGCAGCCGTACGCGATCGGGACAGGCGAACTCCTACGAGCAGTACTTC. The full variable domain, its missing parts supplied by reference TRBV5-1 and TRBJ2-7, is KAGVTQTPRYLIKTRGQQVTLSCSPISGHRSVSWYQQTPGQGLQFLFEYFSETQRNKGNFPGRFSGRQFSNSRSEMNVSTLELGDSALYLCASSRTRSGQANSYEQYFGPGTRLTVT.